This TCR beta chain is from a study of T cell clonality in common variable immunodeficiency. General study points: Shared TCRbeta clones were fewer between CVID subjects than controls. In common variable immunodeficiency, TCR beta chains reportedly carried fewer deletions and N-nucleotide insertions.

For this clone: Its specificity is not known. Sequencing ends 3 residues short of the CDR3 end; the germline J gene provides the rest.

V lost 4 bases to trimming and J lost 7 bases, with 11 bases between them. CDR1 ENHRY and CDR2 SYGVKD come from the germline V gene. CDR3 size: 13 residues. The assay was immunoSEQ multiplex PCR, and TCRdb's table has in-frame clones only and misses some. This sample includes some 19,000 clones with no singletons; its ten biggest clones take up roughly a quarter. The V and J genes are TRBV10-3 and TRBJ2-1; the D gene is possibly TRBD1 (6 bases). This clonotype was obtained from a human donor with common variable immunodeficiency. The sequencing sample was made of peripheral blood mononuclear cells. The CDR3 bases that were read are TGTGCCATCAGTGGTCAGGGGACGAATGAG. As protein: CAISGQGTNE. The CDR3 in its entirety is CAISGQGTNEQFF.